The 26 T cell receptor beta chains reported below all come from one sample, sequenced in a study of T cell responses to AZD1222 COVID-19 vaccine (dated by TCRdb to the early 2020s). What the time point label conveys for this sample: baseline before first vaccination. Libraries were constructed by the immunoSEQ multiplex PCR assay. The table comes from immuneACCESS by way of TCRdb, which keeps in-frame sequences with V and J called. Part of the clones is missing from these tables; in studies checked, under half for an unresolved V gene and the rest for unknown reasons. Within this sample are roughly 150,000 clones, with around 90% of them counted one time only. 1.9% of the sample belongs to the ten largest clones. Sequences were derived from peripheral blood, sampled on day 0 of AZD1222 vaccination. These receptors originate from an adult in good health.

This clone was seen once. This CDR3 reads CASTRDNSNQPQHF. The CDR3 DNA sequence: TGTGCCAGTACCCGCGACAATAGCAATCAGCCCCAGCATTTT. The chain uses TRBV7-9 and TRBJ1-5; D ambiguous. CDR1 is SEHNR and CDR2 is FQNEAQ in the germline V gene (reference sequence). CDR3 size: 14 residues. Trimming stripped 9 bases from V and 0 bases from J, with 12 bases between.

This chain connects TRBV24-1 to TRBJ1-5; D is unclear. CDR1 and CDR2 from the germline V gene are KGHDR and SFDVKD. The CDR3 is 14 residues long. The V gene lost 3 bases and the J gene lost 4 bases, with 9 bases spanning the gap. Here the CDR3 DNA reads TGTGCCACCAGTGATCACAGAGTTAATCAGCCCCAGCATTTT. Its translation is CATSDHRVNQPQHF.

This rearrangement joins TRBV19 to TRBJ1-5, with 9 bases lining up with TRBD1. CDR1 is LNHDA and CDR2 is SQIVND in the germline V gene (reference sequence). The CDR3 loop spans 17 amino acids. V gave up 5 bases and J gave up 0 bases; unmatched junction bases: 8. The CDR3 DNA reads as TGTGCCAGTAGTCCGGGACAGGGCCCCTATAGCAATCAGCCCCAGCATTTT. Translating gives CASSPGQGPYSNQPQHF. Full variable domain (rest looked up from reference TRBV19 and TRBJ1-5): DGGITQSPKYLFRKEGQNVTLSCEQNLNHDAMYWYRQDPGQGLRLIYYSQIVNDFQKGDIAEGYSVSREKKESFPLTVTSAQKNPTAFYLCASSPGQGPYSNQPQHFGDGTRLSIL.

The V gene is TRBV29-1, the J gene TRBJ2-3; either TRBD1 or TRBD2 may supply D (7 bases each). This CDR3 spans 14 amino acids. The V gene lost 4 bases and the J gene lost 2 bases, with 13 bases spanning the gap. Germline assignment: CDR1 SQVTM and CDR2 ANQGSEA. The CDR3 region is CSVGPGGVTDTQYF. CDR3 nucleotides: TGCAGCGTTGGGCCAGGGGGGGTCACAGATACGCAGTATTTT.

CDR3 region: CASSSTGYYEQYF. Written as DNA, the CDR3 is TGCGCCAGCAGCTCGACAGGTTATTACGAGCAGTACTTC. This chain uses TRBV5-1 with TRBJ2-7, with a possible D match to TRBD1 (6 bases). Trimming pared 3 bases from V and 4 bases from J, leaving 11 bases between. The CDR3 loop spans 13 amino acids. CDR1 SGHRS and CDR2 YFSETQ come from the germline V gene.

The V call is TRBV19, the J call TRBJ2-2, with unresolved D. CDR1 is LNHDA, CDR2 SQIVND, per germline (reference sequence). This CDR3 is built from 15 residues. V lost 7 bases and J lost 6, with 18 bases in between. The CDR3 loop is CASTLSPSWAGELFF. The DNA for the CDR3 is TGTGCCAGTACCCTTTCTCCCTCTTGGGCCGGGGAGCTGTTTTTT.

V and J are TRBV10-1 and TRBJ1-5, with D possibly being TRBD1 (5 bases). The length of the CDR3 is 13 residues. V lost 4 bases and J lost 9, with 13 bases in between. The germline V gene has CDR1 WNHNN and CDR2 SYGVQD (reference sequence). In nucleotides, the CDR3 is TGCGCCAGCAGTGCCGATTTGGGGGGGCCCCAGCATTTT. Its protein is CASSADLGGPQHF.

Here the CDR3 reads CASTLRGPTDEQYF. DNA for the CDR3: TGTGCCAGCACTTTGAGGGGGCCAACGGACGAGCAGTACTTC. The rearrangement links TRBV6-5 to TRBJ2-7, with TRBD1 matching 7 bases. V lost 7 bases to trimming and J lost 5 bases; unmatched junction nucleotides: 11. Germline V gene data show CDR1 as MNHEY and CDR2 as SVGAGI. The length of the CDR3 is 14 residues.

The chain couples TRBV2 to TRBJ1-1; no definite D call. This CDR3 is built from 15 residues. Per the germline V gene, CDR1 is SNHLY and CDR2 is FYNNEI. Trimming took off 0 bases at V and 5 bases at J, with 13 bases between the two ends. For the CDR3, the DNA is TGTGCCAGCAGTGAAGCGCTTCGGGGAAGAACTGAAGCTTTCTTT. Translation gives CASSEALRGRTEAFF.

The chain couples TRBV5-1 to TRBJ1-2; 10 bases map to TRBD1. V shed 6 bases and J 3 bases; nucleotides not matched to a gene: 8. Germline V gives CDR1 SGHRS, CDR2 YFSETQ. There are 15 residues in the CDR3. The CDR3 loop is CASIPGDRGYYGYTF. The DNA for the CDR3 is TGCGCCAGCATTCCTGGGGACAGGGGTTACTATGGCTACACCTTC.

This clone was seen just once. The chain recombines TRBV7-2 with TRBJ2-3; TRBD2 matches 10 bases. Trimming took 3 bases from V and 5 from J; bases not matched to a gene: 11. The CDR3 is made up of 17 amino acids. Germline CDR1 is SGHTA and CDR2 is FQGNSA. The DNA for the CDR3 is TGTGCCAGCAGCTTTTGGGCCAGCGGGGGGGTGGTAGATACGCAGTATTTT. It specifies CASSFWASGGVVDTQYF.

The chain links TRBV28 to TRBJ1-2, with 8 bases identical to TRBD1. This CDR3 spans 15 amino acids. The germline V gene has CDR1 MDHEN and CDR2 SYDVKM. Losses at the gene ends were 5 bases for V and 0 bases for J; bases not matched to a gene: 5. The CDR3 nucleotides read TGTGCCAGCAGTACCGGACAGGGAGCTAACTATGGCTACACCTTC. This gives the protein CASSTGQGANYGYTF.

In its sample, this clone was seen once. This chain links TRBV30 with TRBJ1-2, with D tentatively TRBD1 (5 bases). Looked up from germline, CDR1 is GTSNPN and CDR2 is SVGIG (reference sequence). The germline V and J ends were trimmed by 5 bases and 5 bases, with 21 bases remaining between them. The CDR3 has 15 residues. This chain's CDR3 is CAWLPAGRTIYGYTF. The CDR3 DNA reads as TGTGCCTGGCTCCCGGCGGGACGGACCATATATGGCTACACCTTC. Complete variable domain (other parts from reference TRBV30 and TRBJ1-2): SQTIHQWPATLVQPVGSPLSLECTVEGTSNPNLYWYRQAAGRGLQLLFYSVGIGQISSEVPQNLSASRPQDRQFILSSKKLLLSDSGFYLCAWLPAGRTIYGYTFGSGTRLTVV.

The CDR3 DNA reads as TGTGCCAGTGCGACGGAAAACTATGGCTACACCTTC. Protein product: CASATENYGYTF. This rearrangement joins TRBV19 to TRBJ1-2, with no clear D. Germline CDR1 reads LNHDA; CDR2 reads SQIVND (reference sequence). V was clipped by 8 bases and J by 2 bases, with 9 bases between them. This CDR3 has 12 amino acids.

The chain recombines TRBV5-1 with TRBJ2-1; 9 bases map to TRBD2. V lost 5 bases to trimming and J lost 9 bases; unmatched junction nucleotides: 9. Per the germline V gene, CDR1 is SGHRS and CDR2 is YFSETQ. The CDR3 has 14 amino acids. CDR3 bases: TGCGCCAGCAGAAGTCTAGCGGGAAACGCTGAGCAGTTCTTC. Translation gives CASRSLAGNAEQFF.

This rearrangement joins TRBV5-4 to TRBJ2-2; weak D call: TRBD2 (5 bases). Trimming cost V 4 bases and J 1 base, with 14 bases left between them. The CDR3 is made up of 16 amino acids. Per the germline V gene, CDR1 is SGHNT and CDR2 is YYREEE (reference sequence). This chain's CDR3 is CASSLRARRNTGELFF. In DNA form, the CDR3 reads TGTGCCAGCAGCCTGCGGGCCCGGAGGAACACCGGGGAGCTGTTTTTT.

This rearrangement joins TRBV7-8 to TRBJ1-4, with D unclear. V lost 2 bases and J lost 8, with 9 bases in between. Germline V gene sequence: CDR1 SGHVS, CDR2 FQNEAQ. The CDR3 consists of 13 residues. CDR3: CASSLLVGEKLFF. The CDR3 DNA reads TGTGCCAGCAGCTTATTGGTCGGGGAAAAACTGTTTTTT.

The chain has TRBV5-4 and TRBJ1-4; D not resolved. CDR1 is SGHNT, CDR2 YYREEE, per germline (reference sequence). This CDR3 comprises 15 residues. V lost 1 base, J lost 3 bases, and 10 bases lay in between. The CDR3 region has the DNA TGTGCCAGCAGCTTGAGGACGGGAGCTAATGAAAAACTGTTTTTT. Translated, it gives CASSLRTGANEKLFF.

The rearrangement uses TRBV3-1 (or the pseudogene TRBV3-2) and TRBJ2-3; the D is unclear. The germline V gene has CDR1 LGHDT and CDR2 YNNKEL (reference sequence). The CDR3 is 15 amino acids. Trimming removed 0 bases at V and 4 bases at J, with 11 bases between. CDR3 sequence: CASSQDQVIADTQYF. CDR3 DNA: TGTGCCAGCAGCCAAGATCAAGTAATAGCAGATACGCAGTATTTT.

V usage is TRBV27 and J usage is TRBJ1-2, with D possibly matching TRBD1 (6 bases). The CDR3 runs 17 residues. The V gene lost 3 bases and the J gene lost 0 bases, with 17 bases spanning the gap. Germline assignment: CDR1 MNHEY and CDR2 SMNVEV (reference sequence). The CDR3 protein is CASSFRPQGQTNYGYTF. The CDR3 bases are TGTGCCAGCAGTTTTAGACCACAGGGACAAACTAACTATGGCTACACCTTC.

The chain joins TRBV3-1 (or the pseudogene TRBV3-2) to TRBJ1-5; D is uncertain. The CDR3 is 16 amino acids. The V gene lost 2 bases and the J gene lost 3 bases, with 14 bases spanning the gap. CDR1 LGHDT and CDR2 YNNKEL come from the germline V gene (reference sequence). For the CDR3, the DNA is TGTGCCAGCAGCCAAATTACTTCGCGGGACAATCAGCCCCAGCATTTT. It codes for CASSQITSRDNQPQHF.

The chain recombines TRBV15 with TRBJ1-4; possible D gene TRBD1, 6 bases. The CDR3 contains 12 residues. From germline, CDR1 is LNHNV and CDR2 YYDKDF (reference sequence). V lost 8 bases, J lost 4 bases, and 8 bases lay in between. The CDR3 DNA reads TGTGCCACCTCAGGGGATAATGAAAAACTGTTTTTT. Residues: CATSGDNEKLFF.

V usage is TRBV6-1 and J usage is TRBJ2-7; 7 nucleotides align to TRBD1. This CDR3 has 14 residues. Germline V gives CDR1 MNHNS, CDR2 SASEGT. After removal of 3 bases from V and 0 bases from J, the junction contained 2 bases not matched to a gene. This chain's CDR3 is CASSESGGSYEQYF. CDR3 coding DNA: TGTGCCAGCAGTGAGTCAGGGGGCTCCTACGAGCAGTACTTC.

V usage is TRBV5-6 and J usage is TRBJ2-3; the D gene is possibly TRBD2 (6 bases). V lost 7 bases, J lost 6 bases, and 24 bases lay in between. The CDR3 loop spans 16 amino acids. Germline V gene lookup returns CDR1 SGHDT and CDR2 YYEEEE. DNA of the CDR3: TGTGCCAGCCAAACGGGCCCGGGGGTTCGGATCGATACGCAGTATTTT. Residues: CASQTGPGVRIDTQYF.

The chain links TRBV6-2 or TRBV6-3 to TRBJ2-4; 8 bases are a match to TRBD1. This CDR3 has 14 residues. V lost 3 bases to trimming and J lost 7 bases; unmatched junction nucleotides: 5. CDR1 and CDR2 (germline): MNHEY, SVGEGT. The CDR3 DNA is TGTGCCAGCAGTTATCATCAGGGGGCTAACATTCAGTACTTC. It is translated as CASSYHQGANIQYF.

The CDR3 reads CASSQGLAGTAKNIQYF. The DNA for the CDR3 is TGCGCCAGCAGCCAGGGACTAGCGGGGACAGCCAAAAACATTCAGTACTTC. The chain uses TRBV5-1 and TRBJ2-4; 13 bases line up with TRBD2. The germline V gene has CDR1 SGHRS and CDR2 YFSETQ. V was clipped by 4 bases and J by 0 bases; unmatched bases: 4. This CDR3 has 17 amino acids.